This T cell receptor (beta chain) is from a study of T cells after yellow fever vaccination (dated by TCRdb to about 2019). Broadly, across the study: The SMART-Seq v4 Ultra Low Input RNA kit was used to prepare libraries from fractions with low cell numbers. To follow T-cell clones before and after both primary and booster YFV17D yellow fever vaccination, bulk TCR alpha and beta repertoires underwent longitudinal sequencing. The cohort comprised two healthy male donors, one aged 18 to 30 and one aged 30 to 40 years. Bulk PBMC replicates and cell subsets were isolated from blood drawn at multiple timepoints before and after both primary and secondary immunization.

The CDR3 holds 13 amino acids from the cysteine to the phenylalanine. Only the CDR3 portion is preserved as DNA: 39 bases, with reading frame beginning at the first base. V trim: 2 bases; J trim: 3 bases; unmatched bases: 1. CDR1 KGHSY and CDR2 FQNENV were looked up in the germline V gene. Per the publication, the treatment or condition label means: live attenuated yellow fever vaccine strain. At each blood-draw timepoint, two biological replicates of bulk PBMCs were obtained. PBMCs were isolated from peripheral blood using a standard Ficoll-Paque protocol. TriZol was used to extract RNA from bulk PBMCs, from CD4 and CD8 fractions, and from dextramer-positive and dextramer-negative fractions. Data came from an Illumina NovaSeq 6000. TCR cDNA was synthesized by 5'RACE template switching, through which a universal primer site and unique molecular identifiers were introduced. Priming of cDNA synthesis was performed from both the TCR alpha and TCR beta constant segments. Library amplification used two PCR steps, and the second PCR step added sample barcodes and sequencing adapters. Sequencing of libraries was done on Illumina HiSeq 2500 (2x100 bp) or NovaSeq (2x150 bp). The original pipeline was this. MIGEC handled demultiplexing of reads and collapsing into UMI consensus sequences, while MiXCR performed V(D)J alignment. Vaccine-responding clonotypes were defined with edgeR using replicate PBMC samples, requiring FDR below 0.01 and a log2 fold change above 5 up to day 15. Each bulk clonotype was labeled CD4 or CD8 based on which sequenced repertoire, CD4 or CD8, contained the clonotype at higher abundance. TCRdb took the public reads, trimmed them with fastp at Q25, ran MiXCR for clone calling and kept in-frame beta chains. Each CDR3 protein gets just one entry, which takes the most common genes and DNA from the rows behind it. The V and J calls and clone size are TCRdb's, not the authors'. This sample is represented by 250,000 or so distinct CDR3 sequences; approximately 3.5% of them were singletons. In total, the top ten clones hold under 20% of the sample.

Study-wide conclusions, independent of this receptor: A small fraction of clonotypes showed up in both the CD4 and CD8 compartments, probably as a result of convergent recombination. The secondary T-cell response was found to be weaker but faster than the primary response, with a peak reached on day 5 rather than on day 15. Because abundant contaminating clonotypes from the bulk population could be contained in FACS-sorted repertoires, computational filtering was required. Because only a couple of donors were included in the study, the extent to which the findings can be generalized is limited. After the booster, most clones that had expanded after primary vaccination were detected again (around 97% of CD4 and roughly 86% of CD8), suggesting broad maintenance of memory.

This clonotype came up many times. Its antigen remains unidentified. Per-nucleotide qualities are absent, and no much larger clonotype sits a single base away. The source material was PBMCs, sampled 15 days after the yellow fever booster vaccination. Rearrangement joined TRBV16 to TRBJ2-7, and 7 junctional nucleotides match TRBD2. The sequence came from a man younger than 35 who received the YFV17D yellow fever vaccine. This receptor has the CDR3 CASSQGRDYEQYF. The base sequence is TGTGCCAGCAGCCAAGGGAGGGACTACGAGCAGTACTTC. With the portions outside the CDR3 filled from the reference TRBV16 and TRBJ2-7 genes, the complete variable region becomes GEEVAQTPKHLVRGEGQKAKLYCAPIKGHSYVFWYQQVLKNEFKFLISFQNENVFDETGMPKERFSAKCLPNSPCSLEIQATKLEDSAVYFCASSQGRDYEQYFGPGTRLTVT.